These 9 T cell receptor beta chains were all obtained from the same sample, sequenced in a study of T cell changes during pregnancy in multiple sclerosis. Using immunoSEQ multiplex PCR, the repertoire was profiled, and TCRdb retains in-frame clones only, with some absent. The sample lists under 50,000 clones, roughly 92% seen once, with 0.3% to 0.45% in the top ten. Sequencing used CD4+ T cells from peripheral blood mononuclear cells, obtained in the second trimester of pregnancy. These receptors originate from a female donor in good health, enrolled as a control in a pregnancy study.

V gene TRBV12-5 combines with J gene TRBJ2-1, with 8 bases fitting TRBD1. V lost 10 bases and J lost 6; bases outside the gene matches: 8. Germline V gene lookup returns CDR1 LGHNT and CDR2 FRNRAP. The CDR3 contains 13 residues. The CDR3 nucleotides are TGTGCTATAACCACGGGACAGGCCAATGAGCAGTTCTTC. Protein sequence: CAITTGQANEQFF. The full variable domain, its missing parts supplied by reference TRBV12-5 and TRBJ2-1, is DARVTQTPRHKVTEMGQEVTMRCQPILGHNTVFWYRQTMMQGLELLAYFRNRAPLDDSGMPKDRFSAEMPDATLATLKIQPSEPRDSAVYFCAITTGQANEQFFGPGTRLTVL.

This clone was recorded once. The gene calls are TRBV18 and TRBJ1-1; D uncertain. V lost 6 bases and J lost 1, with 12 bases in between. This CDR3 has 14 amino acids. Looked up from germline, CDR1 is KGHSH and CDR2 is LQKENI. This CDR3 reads CASSPVVGNTEAFF. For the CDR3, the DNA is TGTGCCAGCTCGCCGGTCGTCGGGAACACTGAAGCTTTCTTT.

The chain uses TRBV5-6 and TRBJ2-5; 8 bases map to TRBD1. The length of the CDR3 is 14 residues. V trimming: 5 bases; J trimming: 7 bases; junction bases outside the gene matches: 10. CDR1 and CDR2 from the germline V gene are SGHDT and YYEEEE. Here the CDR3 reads CASSKVQGTGTQYF. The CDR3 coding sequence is TGTGCCAGCAGTAAGGTTCAAGGGACAGGGACCCAGTACTTC.

CDR3 in amino acids: CASRRTNEKLFF. The CDR3 DNA follows: TGTGCCAGCAGGCGAACTAATGAAAAACTGTTTTTT. The chain carries TRBV2 and TRBJ1-4, with D unclear. CDR1 SNHLY and CDR2 FYNNEI come from the germline V gene. V gave up 6 bases and J gave up 1 base, with 3 bases separating them. The CDR3 is 12 residues long.

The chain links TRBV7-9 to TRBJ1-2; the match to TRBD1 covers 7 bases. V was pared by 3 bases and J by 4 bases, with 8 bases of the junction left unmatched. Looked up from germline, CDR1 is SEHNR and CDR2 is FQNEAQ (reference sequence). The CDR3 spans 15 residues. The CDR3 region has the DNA TGTGCCAGCAGCTTTAGGGACAGACTGGGCTATGGCTACACCTTC. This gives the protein CASSFRDRLGYGYTF.

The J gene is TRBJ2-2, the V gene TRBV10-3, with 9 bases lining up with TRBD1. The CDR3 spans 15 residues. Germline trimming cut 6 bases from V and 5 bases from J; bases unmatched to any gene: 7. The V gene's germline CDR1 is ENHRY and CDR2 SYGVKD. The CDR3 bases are TGTGCCATCAGGGAAAGGACAGGGGAAACCGGGGAGCTGTTTTTT. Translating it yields CAIRERTGETGELFF.

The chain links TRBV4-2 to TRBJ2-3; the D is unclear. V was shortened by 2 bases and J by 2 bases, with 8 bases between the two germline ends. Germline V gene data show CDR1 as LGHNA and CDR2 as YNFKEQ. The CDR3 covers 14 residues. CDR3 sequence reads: CASSQQAHTDTQYF. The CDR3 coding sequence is TGTGCCAGCAGCCAACAGGCGCACACAGATACGCAGTATTTT.

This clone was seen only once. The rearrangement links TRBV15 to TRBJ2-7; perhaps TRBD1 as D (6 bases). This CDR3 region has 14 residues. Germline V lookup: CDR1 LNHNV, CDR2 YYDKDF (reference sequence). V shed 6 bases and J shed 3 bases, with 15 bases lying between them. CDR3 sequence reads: CATRIFTGSYEQYF. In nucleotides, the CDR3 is TGTGCCACCAGAATCTTCACAGGGAGCTACGAGCAGTACTTC.

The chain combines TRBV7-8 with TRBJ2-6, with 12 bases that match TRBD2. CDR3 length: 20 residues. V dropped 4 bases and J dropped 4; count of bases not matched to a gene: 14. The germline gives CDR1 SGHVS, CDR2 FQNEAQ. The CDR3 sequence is CASSSDFLAGGLRGANVLTF. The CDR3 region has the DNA TGTGCCAGCAGCTCAGACTTCCTAGCGGGGGGGCTGAGAGGGGCCAACGTCCTGACTTTC.